The present entry profiles one T cell receptor (beta chain) with its context. Its antigen has not been determined. No quality values exist for individual bases; no much larger clone is one base distant. This sample stems from a study of T cell responses to AZD1222 COVID-19 vaccine (dated by TCRdb to the early 2020s). Context from the whole study: TCR sequencing was performed for about 250 trial participants, of whom roughly 200 were given two doses of AZD1222 and around 25 were given two doses of MenACWY control vaccine. Trial participants were enrolled by age into subgroups of 18-55, 56-69 and 70-plus years, and approximately 150, 30 and 60 TCR-sequenced participants, respectively, were included in these subgroups. The full study reports these points: Epitopes outside the regions mutated in the B.1.351 and B.1.1.7 variants were reportedly recognized by nearly half of the unique spike-specific TCRs. In the small 56-69-year group, the increase in depth fell short of significance, most likely because of low power. Because no day 14 peak-response samples were available, the repertoires could be characterized only after the peak T cell response. Participants were mostly white British, with more females than males. The authors suggested clonal diversity may have been underestimated. The whole spike protein was spanned by vaccine-associated CD4 TCRs, and dominant responses were seen in regions 160-218 and 743-854. Spike-specific TCR breadth and depth rose significantly after two AZD1222 doses compared with day 0 and with MenACWY recipients. Only 5 to 7 AZD1222 recipients were SARS-CoV-2 seropositive at baseline, limiting conclusions about previously exposed vaccinees.

From the germline V gene, CDR1 is KGHSH and CDR2 is LQKENI. A distance of 7 bases separates the germline ends of V and J, which lose 6 bases and 2 bases respectively. The CDR3, cysteine through phenylalanine, is 12 amino acids long. The DNA shown is the 36-base CDR3, in frame from base 1. The sample's time point label, decoded: about 28 days (+/-7) after the second vaccine dose. Per the publication, the treatment or condition label means: meningococcal conjugate vaccine given as trial control. Vaccinee samples came from UK trials COV001 and COV002, including a single-blind randomized controlled phase 2/3 trial of AZD1222 (ChAdOx1 nCoV-19) in healthy adults. For TCRbeta chain sequencing, PBMC samples from trial participants were taken at day 0 and at day 28 after the second dose. The CDR3 regions of human TCRbeta chains were analyzed by immunosequencing. Under the source paper's analysis protocol: TCRs in the repertoires were matched against a reference library of SARS-CoV-2-specific TCRs that had been generated with the MIRA antigen-specificity platform. Breadth was defined as the fraction of unique TCRs that were SARS-CoV-2-associated. Depth was defined as the fraction of total T cells that were SARS-CoV-2-associated. Using the MIRA data, each spike-specific TCR was mapped to the spike region that the TCR reacts to and placed in a CD4 or CD8 class. Log10-transformed breadth and depth values were compared by one-way ANOVA with Sidak's multiple comparisons tests. TCRdb stores this immuneACCESS table with in-frame sequences only. Part of the clones is absent; in the studies checked, under half of the shortfall reflects unresolved V genes, and no reason is known for the rest. V, J and clone size derive from that table, while D and trimming were established from the DNA sequence. The sample table shows about 140,000 clones, and 70% to 90% are seen once. In total, the top ten clones hold more than 7.5% of the sample.

The sequence is built from TRBV18 and TRBJ2-5, with the D gene call left open. The source is an adult who received the MenACWY meningococcal vaccine as a control. The specimen was peripheral blood, collected 28 days after the second dose of the MenACWY control vaccine. This receptor carries the CDR3 CASSEYQETQYF. The nucleotide sequence reads TGTGCCAGCTCGGAATATCAAGAGACCCAGTACTTC.